Listed below are T cell receptor beta chains from one sample, sequenced in a study of response to subunit inactivated influenza vaccine. TCRdb independently ran MiXCR on the RT-PCR reads; one entry per CDR3 protein. The profile shows over 450,000 distinct CDR3 sequences, about an eighth of them singletons. Material: PBMCs from blood, obtained roughly 47 days after vaccination. The receptor source for this set is a man over 45 who received an inactivated influenza vaccine. CDR3s include the opening cysteine and the closing phenylalanine or tryptophan. The D gene is left open where the match is weak. The listing skips clone size in some rows; elsewhere it reads once, few, many or a size class.

CDR3aa: CASSQATGTEEQYF
CDR3nt: TGTGCCAGCAGCCAAGCCACCGGGACAGAGGAGCAGTACTTC
d_gene: TRBD1
v_gene: TRBV7-6
j_gene: TRBJ2-7
abundance: few

CDR3aa: CSARVPGGGKYEQYF
CDR3nt: TGCAGTGCTAGAGTCCCTGGCGGGGGGAAATACGAGCAGTACTTC
d_gene: TRBD2
v_gene: TRBV20-1
j_gene: TRBJ2-7
abundance: NA

CDR3aa: CASSPDQAQGSAFF
CDR3nt: TGTGCCAGCAGCCCCGACCAGGCACAGGGATCAGCTTTCTTT
d_gene: NA
v_gene: TRBV7-9
j_gene: TRBJ1-1
abundance: few

CDR3aa: CASSLANWVQANYGYTF
CDR3nt: TGTGCCAGCAGCTTAGCTAATTGGGTACAGGCTAACTATGGCTACACCTTC
d_gene: NA
v_gene: TRBV7-9
j_gene: TRBJ1-2
abundance: NA

CDR3aa: CASKLSSLTGELFF
CDR3nt: TGTGCCAGTAAATTGAGTAGCCTCACCGGGGAGCTGTTTTTT
d_gene: NA
v_gene: TRBV19
j_gene: TRBJ2-2
abundance: NA

CDR3aa: CSVEDPRGHNNEQFF
CDR3nt: TGCAGCGTTGAAGATCCCCGGGGACACAACAATGAGCAGTTCTTC
d_gene: NA
v_gene: TRBV29-1
j_gene: TRBJ2-1
abundance: NA

CDR3aa: CSVEFHRLNEQFF
CDR3nt: TGCAGCGTTGAATTTCATCGCCTCAATGAGCAGTTCTTC
d_gene: NA
v_gene: TRBV29-1
j_gene: TRBJ2-1
abundance: few

CDR3aa: CASSLGVPNQPQHF
CDR3nt: TGTGCCAGCAGTTTAGGGGTGCCCAATCAGCCCCAGCATTTT
d_gene: NA
v_gene: TRBV28
j_gene: TRBJ1-5
abundance: few

CDR3aa: CASSVAGGTGRQYEQYF
CDR3nt: TGTGCCAGCAGCGTAGCTGGAGGGACAGGGAGGCAGTACGAGCAGTACTTC
d_gene: TRBD1
v_gene: TRBV9
j_gene: TRBJ2-7
abundance: NA

CDR3aa: CATARAGANVLTF
CDR3nt: TGTGCCACCGCCCGTGCTGGGGCCAACGTCCTGACTTTC
d_gene: NA
v_gene: TRBV24-1
j_gene: TRBJ2-6
abundance: NA

CDR3aa: CASSFADRGETQYF
CDR3nt: TGTGCCAGCAGCTTCGCGGACAGGGGAGAGACCCAGTACTTC
d_gene: TRBD1
v_gene: TRBV7-8
j_gene: TRBJ2-5
abundance: few

CDR3aa: CASSYSTENSPLHF
CDR3nt: TGTGCCAGCAGTTACTCGACAGAAAATTCACCCCTCCACTTT
d_gene: NA
v_gene: TRBV6-5
j_gene: TRBJ1-6
abundance: NA

CDR3aa: CASSQENRGNQPQHF
CDR3nt: TGCGCCAGCAGCCAAGAAAACAGGGGCAATCAGCCCCAGCATTTT
d_gene: NA
v_gene: TRBV4-3
j_gene: TRBJ1-5
abundance: few

CDR3aa: CASSPPTNNEQFF
CDR3nt: TGTGCCAGCAGCCCCCCGACGAACAATGAGCAGTTCTTC
d_gene: NA
v_gene: TRBV28
j_gene: TRBJ2-1
abundance: NA

CDR3aa: CASSYYNRDGTNEQFF
CDR3nt: TGTGCCAGCAGTTACTATAACAGGGATGGGACGAATGAGCAGTTCTTC
d_gene: NA
v_gene: TRBV6-5
j_gene: TRBJ2-1
abundance: few

CDR3aa: CASSFDVTGGRWSNQPQYF
CDR3nt: TGTGCCAGCAGTTTCGACGTGACAGGGGGTCGTTGGAGCAATCAGCCCCAGTATTTT
d_gene: TRBD1
v_gene: TRBV12-3/TRBV12-4
j_gene: TRBJ2-3
abundance: NA

CDR3aa: CASSLVPGLADYTDTQYF
CDR3nt: TGCGCCAGCAGCTTGGTACCGGGACTAGCGGACTATACAGATACGCAGTATTTT
d_gene: TRBD2
v_gene: TRBV5-1
j_gene: TRBJ2-3
abundance: NA

CDR3aa: CASSTDRPQETQYF
CDR3nt: TGTGCCAGCAGTACCGACAGACCCCAAGAGACCCAGTACTTC
d_gene: NA
v_gene: TRBV28
j_gene: TRBJ2-5
abundance: NA

CDR3aa: CASSFVGVGTEAFF
CDR3nt: TGTGCCAGCAGCTTTGTGGGGGTCGGGACTGAAGCTTTCTTT
d_gene: NA
v_gene: TRBV7-2
j_gene: TRBJ1-1
abundance: NA

CDR3aa: CASSLDPGQTYNEQFF
CDR3nt: TGTGCCAGCAGCCTTGATCCGGGACAGACCTACAATGAGCAGTTCTTC
d_gene: TRBD1
v_gene: TRBV4-2
j_gene: TRBJ2-1
abundance: many

CDR3aa: CASSLTGSLGTQYF
CDR3nt: TGCGCCAGCAGCTTAACAGGTTCCCTGGGGACCCAGTACTTC
d_gene: NA
v_gene: TRBV5-1
j_gene: TRBJ2-5
abundance: NA

CDR3aa: CASSETSGGPPSYNEQFF
CDR3nt: TGTGCTAGCAGCGAGACTAGCGGGGGGCCTCCCTCCTACAATGAGCAGTTCTTC
d_gene: TRBD2
v_gene: TRBV7-7
j_gene: TRBJ2-1
abundance: NA

CDR3aa: CASSASGLANSGANVLTF
CDR3nt: TGTGCCAGCAGTGCATCGGGACTAGCGAACTCTGGGGCCAACGTCCTGACTTTC
d_gene: TRBD2
v_gene: TRBV2
j_gene: TRBJ2-6
abundance: NA

CDR3aa: CASSLRTLTSGVYEQYF
CDR3nt: TGTGCCAGCAGCTTACGTACCCTAACTAGCGGGGTTTACGAGCAGTACTTC
d_gene: TRBD2
v_gene: TRBV7-2
j_gene: TRBJ2-7
abundance: few

CDR3aa: CAISPGRSSNQPQHF
CDR3nt: TGTGCCATCAGCCCCGGACGGTCAAGCAATCAGCCCCAGCATTTT
d_gene: NA
v_gene: TRBV10-3
j_gene: TRBJ1-5
abundance: many